This T cell receptor (beta chain) comes out of a study of response to subunit inactivated influenza vaccine. Whole-study findings and limits: Each seasonal influenza vaccination, the authors suggested, recruits few new T cells.

The CDR3 spans 17 residues. The germline gives CDR1 MGHRA, CDR2 YSYEKL. The V and J ends lost 1 base and 4 bases respectively, with 19 bases between them. TCRdb passed the RT-PCR reads through MiXCR, listing each CDR3 protein once. The sample yields about 180,000 distinct CDR3 sequences, around 9% seen once. The table lists this clonotype with many counts. Its cognate antigen is unknown. This clonotype was sampled from a man aged 45 to 65 who received an inactivated influenza vaccine. The sequenced sample was non-naive T cells sorted from PBMCs, obtained on the day of vaccination. This chain uses TRBV4-1 with TRBJ1-2; maybe TRBD1 (5 bases). This CDR3 is CASSQGEWRGAGYGYTF. CDR3 bases: TGCGCCAGCAGCCAAGGGGAGTGGCGGGGCGCTGGCTATGGCTACACCTTC.